One sample yielded the 25 T cell receptor beta chains listed below, sequenced in a study of T-cell memory formation after mild COVID-19. Each CDR3 protein is one row after TCRdb ran MiXCR on the 5' RACE reads. The repertoire holds just under 550,000 distinct CDR3 sequences, 20% seen once, with under 15% in the top ten. Sequences were obtained from PBMCs or a T cell subset sorted from them (not recorded which). These TCRs come from an adult woman who had mild COVID-19 (a few samples of this study predate the infection). Cell type and time point are not known.

The V and J genes are TRBV13 and TRBJ2-6; 9 bases are a match to TRBD1. The CDR3 length is 21 residues. The ends lost 0 bases at V and 3 bases at J; junction bases unmatched: 15. CDR1 is PRHDT and CDR2 is FYEKMQ in the germline V gene (reference sequence). For the CDR3, the DNA is TGTGCCAGCAGCTTAGGCCGGGCCCGGGACAGGGATCCTGGTGGGGCCAACGTCCTGACTTTC. It specifies CASSLGRARDRDPGGANVLTF. Combining the CDR3 with reference TRBV13 and TRBJ2-6 gives the whole variable domain AAGVIQSPRHLIKEKRETATLKCYPIPRHDTVYWYQQGPGQDPQFLISFYEKMQSDKGSIPDRFSAQQFSDYHSELNMSSLELGDSALYFCASSLGRARDRDPGGANVLTFGAGSRLTVL.

The CDR3 nucleotides read TGTGCCAGCAGCTTAACGCAGGGGGGCGAAAAACTGTTTTTT. This encodes CASSLTQGGEKLFF. V usage is TRBV7-9 and J usage is TRBJ1-4; 7 nucleotides match TRBD1. CDR1 SEHNR and CDR2 FQNEAQ come from the germline V gene (reference sequence). J lost 8 bases, V lost 2 bases, and 5 bases had no gene match. The CDR3 consists of 14 residues.

In its sample, this clonotype was seen once. CDR3: CSARGLARGVDISDTQYF. The CDR3 DNA sequence: TGCAGTGCTAGAGGACTAGCCCGAGGGGTAGATATCTCAGATACGCAGTATTTT. The rearrangement uses TRBV20-1 and TRBJ2-3, with 7 positions matching TRBD2. Germline V lookup: CDR1 DFQATT, CDR2 SNEGSKA (reference sequence). The CDR3 consists of 18 residues. The V segment lost 1 base and the J segment 4 bases; nucleotides outside the gene matches: 17.

The CDR3 coding sequence is TGTGCCACCAGTGTACCTCGGACTAGCGGGAGGGATTCCTACAATGAGCAGTTCTTC. Translated, it gives CATSVPRTSGRDSYNEQFF. J is TRBJ2-1 and V is TRBV24-1; 15 bases match TRBD2. V shed 5 bases, J shed 1 base, and the junction held 8 bases outside the gene matches. The CDR3 runs 19 residues. In germline, CDR1 is KGHDR, CDR2 SFDVKD.

This clonotype has more than one count but fewer than ten. The chain couples TRBV7-3 to TRBJ2-7; a possible D gene is TRBD2 (6 bases). V was cut by 5 bases and J by 5 bases, with 16 bases left in between. The CDR3 totals 14 residues. CDR1 and CDR2 (germline): SGHTA, FQGTGA. CDR3 protein: CASSPIGGVNEQYF. The CDR3 DNA reads as TGTGCCAGCAGCCCAATCGGCGGGGTAAACGAGCAGTACTTC.

In this sample, this clonotype turned up many times. The chain uses TRBV7-9 and TRBJ2-1; no clear D gene. Germline V lookup: CDR1 SEHNR, CDR2 FQNEAQ (reference sequence). This CDR3 region has 12 residues. With 3 bases removed from V and 10 bases from J, the gap between germline ends came to 10 bases. CDR3 loop: CASSFPITEQFF. The CDR3 DNA is TGTGCCAGCAGCTTCCCGATAACGGAGCAGTTCTTC.

The chain uses TRBV3-1 and TRBJ2-7; D remains unclear. Between the trimmed V and J ends, which lost 4 bases and 0 bases, there was a span of 4 bases. Looked up from germline, CDR1 is LGHDT and CDR2 is YNNKEL (reference sequence). The CDR3 runs 12 residues. CDR3: CASSRVSYEQYF. CDR3 nucleotide sequence: TGTGCCAGCAGCCGAGTCTCCTACGAGCAGTACTTC.

In DNA form, the CDR3 reads TGTGCCAGCAGCTTATCAGGGGGACTAGCGGGAGGATCCGGGGAGCTGTTTTTT. Translating it yields CASSLSGGLAGGSGELFF. J is TRBJ2-2 and V is TRBV7-2; 15 bases line up with TRBD2. The ends lost 2 bases at V and 6 bases at J; junction bases unmatched: 7. Germline lookup yields CDR1 SGHTA and CDR2 FQGNSA. The CDR3 length is 18 residues.

This clonotype showed up many times. At one of its ends the junction is not consistent with the germline gene, which may arise from a read error. The J gene is TRBJ2-1, the V gene TRBV5-1; D possibly corresponds to TRBD1 (6 bases). The germline gives CDR1 SGHRS, CDR2 YFSETQ. This CDR3 region has 15 residues. The CDR3 DNA is TGTGCCAGCAGCTTAACTTCCGGACAGTACAATGAGCAGTTCTTC. This sequence encodes CASSLTSGQYNEQFF.

This clonotype was counted ten times or more. CDR3 protein: CASSLESGSGLNGELFF. Written as DNA, the CDR3 is TGTGCCAGCAGCTTAGAGTCCGGGTCAGGGTTGAACGGGGAGCTGTTTTTT. This sequence joins TRBV7-8 and TRBJ2-2; tentatively, D is TRBD1 (5 bases). The CDR3 runs 17 residues. Trimming cost V 1 base and J 7 bases, with 19 bases left between them. Germline V CDR1 and CDR2: SGHVS, FQNEAQ.

This clonotype was counted a single time. The chain joins TRBV6-6 to TRBJ2-7; TRBD1 agrees at 7 bases. The CDR3 is 15 residues long. V lost 0 bases, J lost 3 bases, and 5 bases stayed unmatched. Germline CDR1 and CDR2: MNHNY and SVGAGI (reference sequence). The CDR3 protein is CASSYSRQGDYEQYF. CDR3 nucleotide sequence: TGTGCCAGCAGTTACTCAAGACAGGGAGACTACGAGCAGTACTTC.

The chain has TRBV12-3 or TRBV12-4 and TRBJ1-5; D is possibly TRBD1 (6 bases). Trimming removed 7 bases at V and 7 bases at J, with 20 bases between. CDR3 length: 15 amino acids. This CDR3 reads CASNAGGVAGQPQHF. As DNA, the CDR3 is TGTGCCAGCAACGCTGGGGGCGTCGCCGGCCAGCCCCAGCATTTT.

The chain carries TRBV4-3 and TRBJ1-1, with 11 nucleotides matching TRBD1. The CDR3 is 15 residues long. Trimming removed 1 base from V and 6 bases from J; junction bases left unmatched: 4. The germline V gene has CDR1 LGHNA and CDR2 YSLEER. The CDR3 bases are TGCGCCAGCAGCCAAGCCCCGGGACAGGGGGCTGAAGCTTTCTTT. As protein: CASSQAPGQGAEAFF.

The table lists this clonotype with a few counts. The chain recombines TRBV20-1 with TRBJ2-3; 11 bases fit TRBD2. The CDR3 consists of 16 residues. From germline, CDR1 is DFQATT and CDR2 SNEGSKA (reference sequence). The CDR3 protein is CSSARSSGGSTDTQYF. The CDR3 region has the DNA TGCAGCAGTGCTAGGTCTAGCGGGGGGAGCACAGATACGCAGTATTTT.

This clonotype appeared a few times. The V and J genes are TRBV6-2 or TRBV6-3 and TRBJ2-3, with TRBD1 as a possible D gene (6 bases). This CDR3 region has 15 residues. V gave up 7 bases and J gave up 4 bases, with 18 bases separating them. In germline, CDR1 is MNHEY, CDR2 SVGEGT. The CDR3 DNA sequence: TGTGCCAGCATCGACGCAGGGGCGCGCGCAGATACGCAGTATTTT. Translation: CASIDAGARADTQYF.

This sequence joins TRBV5-4 and TRBJ2-7; D possibly corresponds to TRBD2 (5 bases). The germline V and J ends were trimmed by 0 bases and 6 bases, with 19 bases remaining between them. The germline CDR1 and CDR2 sequences are SGHNT and YYREEE (reference sequence). This CDR3 is built from 16 residues. The CDR3 DNA follows: TGTGCCAGCAGCTTGGATGTCGGAGGATCACGGGTCGAGCAGTACTTC. Its translation: CASSLDVGGSRVEQYF.

Only a few counts were recorded for this clonotype. V and J are TRBV11-1 and TRBJ2-1; TRBD2 is a possible D gene (5 bases). V was cut by 5 bases and J by 9 bases, with 11 bases left in between. The CDR3 contains 12 residues. Looked up from germline, CDR1 is SGHAT and CDR2 is FQDESV (reference sequence). Written as DNA, the CDR3 is TGTGCCAGCAGCGTAGAAGGAGGTGAGCAGTTCTTC. Translated: CASSVEGGEQFF.

This clonotype has a handful of counts. The V call is TRBV4-1, the J call TRBJ2-2; D gene ambiguous. The V and J ends lost 2 bases and 7 bases respectively, with 14 bases between them. In germline, CDR1 is MGHRA, CDR2 YSYEKL. This CDR3 has 15 residues. As DNA, the CDR3 is TGCGCCAGCAGCCAAACCCGGGCACCAAACGGGGAGCTGTTTTTT. This encodes CASSQTRAPNGELFF.

The J gene is TRBJ2-5, the V gene TRBV4-3; D uncertain. V gave up 0 bases and J gave up 9 bases, with 2 bases separating them. Germline V gives CDR1 LGHNA, CDR2 YSLEER. The CDR3 length is 10 residues. The chain's CDR3 is CASSQEPQYF. As DNA, the CDR3 is TGCGCCAGCAGCCAAGAACCCCAGTACTTC.

This chain links TRBV5-1 with TRBJ1-4; a possible D gene is TRBD1 (5 bases). The CDR3 has 14 amino acids. Per germline, CDR1 SGHRS and CDR2 YFSETQ. V dropped 5 bases and J dropped 5 bases, with 13 bases sitting between them. The CDR3 DNA reads TGCGCCAGCAGTAACCGGGACCCAAATGAAAAACTGTTTTTT. Its translation is CASSNRDPNEKLFF.

The chain has TRBV7-8 and TRBJ1-2; the match to TRBD1 covers 7 bases. J was trimmed by 6 bases and V by 5 bases; bases with no gene match: 12. CDR1 and CDR2 (germline): SGHVS, FQNEAQ. The CDR3 has 15 amino acids. The CDR3 sequence is CASSIRTGQAHGYTF. In DNA form, the CDR3 reads TGTGCCAGCAGCATAAGGACAGGACAAGCTCATGGCTACACCTTC.

This clonotype was recorded a few times. V is TRBV20-1 and J is TRBJ1-5; TRBD1 agrees at 8 bases. The V gene end was trimmed by 6 bases and the J gene end by 1 base; junction bases not matched to a gene: 5. CDR3 length: 14 residues. Germline CDR1 and CDR2: DFQATT and SNEGSKA (reference sequence). In nucleotides, the CDR3 is TGCAGTGCCCGGACAGGGTTGAGCAATCAGCCCCAGCATTTT. The encoded protein is CSARTGLSNQPQHF.

Only a few counts were recorded for this clonotype. The CDR3 protein is CASSQVAESPLHF. In DNA, the CDR3 is TGCGCCAGCAGCCAAGTCGCAGAATCACCCCTCCACTTT. The V call is TRBV4-1, the J call TRBJ1-6; D remains ambiguous. The V gene lost 1 base and the J gene lost 10 bases, with 8 bases spanning the gap. CDR3 length: 13 amino acids. Germline V CDR1 and CDR2: MGHRA, YSYEKL.

This chain links TRBV11-3 with TRBJ2-1; D is ambiguous. This CDR3 has 13 residues. Germline V CDR1 and CDR2: SGHNT, YENEEA. The germline V and J ends were trimmed by 5 bases and 7 bases, with 12 bases remaining between them. This CDR3 reads CASSGAVKNEQFF. The CDR3 region has the DNA TGTGCCAGCAGCGGTGCAGTCAAGAATGAGCAGTTCTTC.

V and J are TRBV14 and TRBJ2-3; D is ambiguous. The germline V and J ends were trimmed by 1 base and 8 bases, with 7 bases remaining between them. There are 12 residues in the CDR3. Germline-derived CDR1 and CDR2 are SGHDN and FVKESK. CDR3 DNA sequence: TGTGCCAGCAGCCAAGCCTTCCTTACGCAGTATTTT. It translates to CASSQAFLTQYF.